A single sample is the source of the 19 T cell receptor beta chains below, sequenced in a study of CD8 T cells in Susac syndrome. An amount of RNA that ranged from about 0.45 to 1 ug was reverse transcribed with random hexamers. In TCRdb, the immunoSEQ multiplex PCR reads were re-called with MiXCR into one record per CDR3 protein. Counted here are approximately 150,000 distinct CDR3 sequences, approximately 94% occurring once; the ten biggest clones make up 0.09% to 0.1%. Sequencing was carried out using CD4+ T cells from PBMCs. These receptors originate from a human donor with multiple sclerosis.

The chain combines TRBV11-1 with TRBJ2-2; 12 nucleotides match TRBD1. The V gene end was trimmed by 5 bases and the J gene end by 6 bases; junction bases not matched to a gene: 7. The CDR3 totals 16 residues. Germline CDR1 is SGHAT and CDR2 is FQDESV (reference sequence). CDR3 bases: TGTGCCAGCAGCCCGCCGGGACAGGGGGCCTCCGGGGAGCTGTTTTTT. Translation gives CASSPPGQGASGELFF.

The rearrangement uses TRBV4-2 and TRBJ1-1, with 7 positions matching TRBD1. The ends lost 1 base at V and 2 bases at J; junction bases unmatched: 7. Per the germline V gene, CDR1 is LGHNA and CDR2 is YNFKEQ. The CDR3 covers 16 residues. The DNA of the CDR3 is TGTGCCAGCAGCCAAGCCCCGGGACAGCTTAACACTGAAGCTTTCTTT. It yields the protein CASSQAPGQLNTEAFF.

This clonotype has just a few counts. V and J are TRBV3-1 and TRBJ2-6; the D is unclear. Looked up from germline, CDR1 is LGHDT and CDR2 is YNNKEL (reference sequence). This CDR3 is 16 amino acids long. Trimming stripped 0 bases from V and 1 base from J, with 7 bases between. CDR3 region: CASSQDGSSGANVLTF. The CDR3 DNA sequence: TGTGCCAGCAGCCAAGATGGTTCGTCTGGGGCCAACGTCCTGACTTTC.

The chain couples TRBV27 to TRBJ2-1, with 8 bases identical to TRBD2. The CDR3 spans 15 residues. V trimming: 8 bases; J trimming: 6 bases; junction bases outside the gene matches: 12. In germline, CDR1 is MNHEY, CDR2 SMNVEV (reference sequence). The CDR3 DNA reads TGTGCCAGCGCCAAAATCGGACTAGCCGGCAATGAGCAGTTCTTC. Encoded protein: CASAKIGLAGNEQFF.

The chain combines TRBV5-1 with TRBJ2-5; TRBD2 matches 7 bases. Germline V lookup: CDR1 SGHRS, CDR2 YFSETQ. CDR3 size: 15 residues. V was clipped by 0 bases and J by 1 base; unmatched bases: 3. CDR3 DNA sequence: TGCGCCAGCAGCTTGGGAGCGGGGCCCCAAGAGACCCAGTACTTC. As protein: CASSLGAGPQETQYF. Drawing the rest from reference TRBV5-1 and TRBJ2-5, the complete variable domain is KAGVTQTPRYLIKTRGQQVTLSCSPISGHRSVSWYQQTPGQGLQFLFEYFSETQRNKGNFPGRFSGRQFSNSRSEMNVSTLELGDSALYLCASSLGAGPQETQYFGPGTRLLVL.

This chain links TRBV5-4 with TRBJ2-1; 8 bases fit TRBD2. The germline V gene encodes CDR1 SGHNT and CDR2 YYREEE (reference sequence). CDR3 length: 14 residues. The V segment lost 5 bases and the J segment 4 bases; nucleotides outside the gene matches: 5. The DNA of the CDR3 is TGTGCCAGCAGTCGACTAGCGTCTTACAATGAGCAGTTCTTC. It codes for CASSRLASYNEQFF. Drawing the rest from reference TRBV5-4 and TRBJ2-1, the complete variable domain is ETGVTQSPTHLIKTRGQQVTLRCSSQSGHNTVSWYQQALGQGPQFIFQYYREEENGRGNFPPRFSGLQFPNYSSELNVNALELDDSALYLCASSRLASYNEQFFGPGTRLTVL.

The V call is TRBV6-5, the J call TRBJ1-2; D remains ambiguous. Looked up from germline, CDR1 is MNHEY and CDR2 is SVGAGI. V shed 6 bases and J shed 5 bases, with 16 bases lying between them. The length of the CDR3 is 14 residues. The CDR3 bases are TGTGCCAGCAGACGCGGGGAGAGGGATTATGGCTACACCTTC. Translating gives CASRRGERDYGYTF.

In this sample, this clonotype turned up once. The CDR3 sequence: CASSDGAMSGNTIYF. The CDR3 DNA follows: TGTGCCAGCAGTGACGGGGCAATGTCTGGAAACACCATATATTTT. The genes are TRBV2 and TRBJ1-3; D possibly corresponds to TRBD1 (5 bases). Trimming pared 3 bases from V and 1 base from J, leaving 10 bases between. The CDR3 loop spans 15 amino acids. CDR1 SNHLY and CDR2 FYNNEI come from the germline V gene.

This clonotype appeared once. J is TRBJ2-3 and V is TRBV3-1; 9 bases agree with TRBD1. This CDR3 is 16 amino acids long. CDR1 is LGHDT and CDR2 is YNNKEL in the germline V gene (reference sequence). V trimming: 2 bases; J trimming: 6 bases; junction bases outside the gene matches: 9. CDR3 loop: CASSQPGTGSSDTQYF. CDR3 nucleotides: TGTGCCAGCAGCCAACCGGGGACAGGGAGTTCGGATACGCAGTATTTT.

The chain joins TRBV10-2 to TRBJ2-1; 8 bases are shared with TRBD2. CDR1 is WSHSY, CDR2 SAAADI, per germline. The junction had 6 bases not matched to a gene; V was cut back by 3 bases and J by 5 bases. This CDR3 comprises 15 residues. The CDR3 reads CASSDGSSGHNEQFF. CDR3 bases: TGCGCCAGCAGTGACGGGTCTAGCGGGCACAATGAGCAGTTCTTC.

The CDR3 sequence is CATSAVPTGELFF. The CDR3 coding sequence is TGTGCCACCAGCGCGGTGCCCACCGGGGAGCTGTTTTTT. V gene TRBV24-1 combines with J gene TRBJ2-2, with D hard to call. Per the germline V gene, CDR1 is KGHDR and CDR2 is SFDVKD. This CDR3 comprises 13 residues. Trimming shortened V by 7 bases and J by 4 bases, and 9 bases separated the two germline ends.

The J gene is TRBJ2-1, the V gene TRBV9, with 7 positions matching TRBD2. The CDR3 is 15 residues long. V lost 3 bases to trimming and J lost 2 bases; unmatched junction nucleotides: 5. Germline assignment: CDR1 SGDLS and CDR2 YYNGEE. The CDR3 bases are TGTGCCAGCAGCGGAGCGGGACGAGCCTACAATGAGCAGTTCTTC. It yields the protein CASSGAGRAYNEQFF. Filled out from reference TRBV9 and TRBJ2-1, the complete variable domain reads DSGVTQTPKHLITATGQRVTLRCSPRSGDLSVYWYQQSLDQGLQFLIQYYNGEERAKGNILERFSAQQFPDLHSELNLSSLELGDSALYFCASSGAGRAYNEQFFGPGTRLTVL.

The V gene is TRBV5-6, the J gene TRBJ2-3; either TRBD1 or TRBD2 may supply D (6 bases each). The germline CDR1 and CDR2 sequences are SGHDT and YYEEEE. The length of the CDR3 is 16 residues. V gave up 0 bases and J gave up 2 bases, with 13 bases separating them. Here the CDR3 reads CASSLEGWGATDTQYF. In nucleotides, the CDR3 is TGTGCCAGCAGCTTGGAAGGATGGGGGGCCACAGATACGCAGTATTTT.

The CDR3 sequence: CASSPREVTDTQYF. The CDR3, as DNA: TGTGCCAGCAGCCCTCGAGAGGTCACAGATACGCAGTATTTT. This chain joins TRBV3-1 and TRBJ2-3; no clear D gene. The CDR3 runs 14 residues. Deletions cut 4 bases from V and 2 bases from J, with 10 bases between. CDR1 is LGHDT and CDR2 is YNNKEL in the germline V gene (reference sequence).

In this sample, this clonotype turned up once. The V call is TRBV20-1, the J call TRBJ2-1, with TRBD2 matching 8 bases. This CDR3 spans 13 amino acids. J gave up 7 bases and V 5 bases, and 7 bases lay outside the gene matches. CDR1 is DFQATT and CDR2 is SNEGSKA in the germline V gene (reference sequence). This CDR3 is CSAPPGGINEQFF. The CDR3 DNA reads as TGCAGTGCTCCCCCGGGGGGGATAAATGAGCAGTTCTTC.

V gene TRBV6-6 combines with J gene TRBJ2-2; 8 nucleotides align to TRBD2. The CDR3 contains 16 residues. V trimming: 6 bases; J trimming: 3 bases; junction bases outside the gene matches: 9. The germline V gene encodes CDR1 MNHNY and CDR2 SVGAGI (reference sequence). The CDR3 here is CASRPFRGGYTGELFF. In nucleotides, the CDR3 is TGTGCCAGCAGACCATTCCGGGGGGGGTACACCGGGGAGCTGTTTTTT.

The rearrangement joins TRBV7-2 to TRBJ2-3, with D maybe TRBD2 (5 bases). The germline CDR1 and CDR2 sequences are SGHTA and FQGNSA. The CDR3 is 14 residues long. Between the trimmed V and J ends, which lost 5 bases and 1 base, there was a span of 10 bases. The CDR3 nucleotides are TGTGCCAGCAGCCTTAAAGCGGGCACAGATACGCAGTATTTT. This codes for CASSLKAGTDTQYF.

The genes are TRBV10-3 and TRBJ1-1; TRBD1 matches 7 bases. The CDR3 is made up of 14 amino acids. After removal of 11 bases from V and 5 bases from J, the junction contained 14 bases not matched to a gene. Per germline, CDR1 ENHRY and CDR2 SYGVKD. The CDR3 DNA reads TGTGCCGTAGGGACAGCGCTCCCCAAGACTGAAGCTTTCTTT. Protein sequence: CAVGTALPKTEAFF.

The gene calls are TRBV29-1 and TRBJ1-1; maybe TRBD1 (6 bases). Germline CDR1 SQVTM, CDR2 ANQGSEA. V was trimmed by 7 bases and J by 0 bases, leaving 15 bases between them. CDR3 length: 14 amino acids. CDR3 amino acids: CSAGQPPMNTEAFF. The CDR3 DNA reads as TGCAGCGCTGGACAGCCTCCAATGAACACTGAAGCTTTCTTT. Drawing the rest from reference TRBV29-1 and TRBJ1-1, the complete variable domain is SAVISQKPSRDICQRGTSLTIQCQVDSQVTMMFWYRQQPGQSLTLIATANQGSEATYESGFVIDKFPISRPNLTFSTLTVSNMSPEDSSIYLCSAGQPPMNTEAFFGQGTRLTVV.